These 13 T cell receptor beta chains were sequenced from one sample in a study of cytomegalovirus exposure and HLA in healthy donors (dated by TCRdb to between 2016 and 2019). The library was produced with the immunoSEQ multiplex PCR assay. For the multiplex PCR, a mixture combining 60 forward primers for TCR Vbeta segments and 13 reverse primers for TCR Jbeta segments was used. TCRdb provides this immuneACCESS table in a form limited to in-frame rearrangements. Some clones are lacking; in checked studies, under half of them reflect an unresolved V gene, and why the rest are absent is not known. For this sample there are around 170,000 clones; around 80% appear just once. The top ten clones comprise approximately 0.55% of the sample. The sample consisted of PBMCs. Receptors originate from a woman aged 45-65 years in good health and CMV-seronegative.

The chain employs TRBV10-3 and TRBJ1-1; D not certain. V was trimmed by 0 bases and J by 11 bases, leaving 13 bases between them. In germline, CDR1 is ENHRY, CDR2 SYGVKD. The CDR3 has 13 residues. Written as DNA, the CDR3 is TGTGCCATCAGTGAGTCGAGCCCCCCTTCGGCTTTCTTT. Protein: CAISESSPPSAFF.

This clone occurred once. The chain employs TRBV28 and TRBJ2-7; a weak D match, TRBD1 (7 bases). CDR1 MDHEN and CDR2 SYDVKM come from the germline V gene. This CDR3 region has 16 residues. The V and J ends lost 2 bases and 3 bases respectively, with 17 bases between them. The CDR3 bases are TGTGCCAGCAGTTTAGGGGTTCAGGGGGGTATCTACGAGCAGTACTTC. It encodes CASSLGVQGGIYEQYF.

V usage is TRBV10-2 and J usage is TRBJ2-3, with TRBD1 matching over 7 bases. This CDR3 spans 15 amino acids. J gave up 1 base and V 5 bases, and 6 bases lay outside the gene matches. CDR1 and CDR2 from the germline V gene are WSHSY and SAAADI. The CDR3 is CASSRSTGGTDTQYF. The CDR3 DNA sequence: TGCGCCAGCAGTCGTAGCACAGGGGGCACAGATACGCAGTATTTT.

The chain has TRBV5-4 and TRBJ2-5; TRBD1 matches 11 bases. J lost 4 bases, V lost 2 bases, and 4 bases had no gene match. CDR3 length: 15 amino acids. Germline CDR1 SGHNT, CDR2 YYREEE (reference sequence). CDR3 protein: CASSFGQGAGETQYF. DNA for the CDR3: TGTGCCAGCAGCTTTGGACAGGGGGCTGGAGAGACCCAGTACTTC. Full variable domain (missing parts from reference TRBV5-4 and TRBJ2-5): ETGVTQSPTHLIKTRGQQVTLRCSSQSGHNTVSWYQQALGQGPQFIFQYYREEENGRGNFPPRFSGLQFPNYSSELNVNALELDDSALYLCASSFGQGAGETQYFGPGTRLLVL.

The chain has TRBV7-9 and TRBJ1-3; maybe TRBD1 (5 bases). The ends were cut back, 5 bases at V and 4 bases at J, with 15 bases in the middle. The CDR3 totals 15 residues. CDR1 and CDR2 (germline): SEHNR, FQNEAQ (reference sequence). The CDR3 DNA sequence: TGTGCCAGCAGCGGCGTGGGGCCAGGAGGAAACACCATATATTTT. Amino acids: CASSGVGPGGNTIYF.

The genes are TRBV5-1 and TRBJ2-3; TRBD1 matches at 11 bases. The length of the CDR3 is 14 residues. J lost 6 bases, V lost 1 base, and 1 base had no gene match. Germline CDR1 is SGHRS and CDR2 is YFSETQ. CDR3 sequence: CASSLWDRGDTQYF. The CDR3 coding sequence is TGCGCCAGCAGCTTGTGGGACAGGGGGGATACGCAGTATTTT.

The chain has TRBV19 and TRBJ2-5, with D maybe TRBD1 (6 bases). The DNA end lines up better with TRBJ2-7; the J call may be wrong. The CDR3 has 14 amino acids. The germline gives CDR1 LNHDA, CDR2 SQIVND (reference sequence). The CDR3 reads CASSHLLDRYEQYF. CDR3 nucleotide sequence: TGTGCCAGTAGTCACCTTTTGGACAGATACGAGCAGTACTTC.

CDR3 nucleotides: TGTGCCAGCAGCCCAGGGGGCGCCCCCTACGAGCAGTACTTC. It yields the protein CASSPGGAPYEQYF. The chain is built from TRBV27 and TRBJ2-7; 8 bases map to TRBD1. This CDR3 spans 14 amino acids. Germline CDR1 MNHEY, CDR2 SMNVEV (reference sequence). Unmatched junction bases numbered 6, after V lost 6 bases and J lost 2 bases.

This chain links TRBV5-1 with TRBJ1-2; D is ambiguous. The V gene's germline CDR1 is SGHRS and CDR2 YFSETQ. V lost 0 bases, J lost 3 bases, and 12 bases lay in between. The CDR3 has 15 amino acids. The CDR3 bases are TGCGCCAGCAGCTTGGTTGCAGAGGGTCACTATGGCTACACCTTC. Residues: CASSLVAEGHYGYTF.

J is TRBJ2-2 and V is TRBV28, with D perhaps TRBD2 (5 bases). Trimming stripped 4 bases from V and 5 bases from J, with 11 bases between. Germline CDR1 reads MDHEN; CDR2 reads SYDVKM. This CDR3 has 14 amino acids. The CDR3 DNA sequence: TGTGCCAGCAGTTCTGGACTTGTTACCGGGGAGCTGTTTTTT. Translation: CASSSGLVTGELFF.

A note on this clone: Other DNA sequences of this sample code for an identical CDR3. The genes are TRBV5-1 and TRBJ1-1, with D possibly TRBD1 on 5 matching bases. Trimming left V 5 bases short and J 5 bases short, with 13 bases between. The CDR3 has 13 residues. Germline V CDR1 and CDR2: SGHRS, YFSETQ. Written as DNA, the CDR3 is TGCGCCAGCAGTACGCAGGGCGGTACTGAAGCTTTCTTT. Its protein product is CASSTQGGTEAFF. The full variable domain, in which reference TRBV5-1 and TRBJ1-1 provide the parts outside the CDR3, is KAGVTQTPRYLIKTRGQQVTLSCSPISGHRSVSWYQQTPGQGLQFLFEYFSETQRNKGNFPGRFSGRQFSNSRSEMNVSTLELGDSALYLCASSTQGGTEAFFGQGTRLTVV.

This clone was recorded only once. The chain employs TRBV4-1 and TRBJ1-1; the match to TRBD1 covers 9 bases. The junction had 4 bases not matched to a gene; V was cut back by 2 bases and J by 3 bases. The CDR3 spans 15 residues. The germline CDR1 and CDR2 sequences are MGHRA and YSYEKL. The CDR3 sequence: CASSQPDRGDTEAFF. The CDR3 DNA reads TGCGCCAGCAGCCAACCGGACAGGGGTGACACTGAAGCTTTCTTT.

The CDR3 DNA follows: TGTGCCAGTAGTATCAGGAGGGACACTAATGAAAAACTGTTTTTT. Its translation: CASSIRRDTNEKLFF. The chain couples TRBV19 to TRBJ1-4; D possibly corresponds to TRBD1 (5 bases). The CDR3 length is 15 residues. Looked up from germline, CDR1 is LNHDA and CDR2 is SQIVND (reference sequence). The germline V and J ends were trimmed by 3 bases and 2 bases, with 10 bases remaining between them.